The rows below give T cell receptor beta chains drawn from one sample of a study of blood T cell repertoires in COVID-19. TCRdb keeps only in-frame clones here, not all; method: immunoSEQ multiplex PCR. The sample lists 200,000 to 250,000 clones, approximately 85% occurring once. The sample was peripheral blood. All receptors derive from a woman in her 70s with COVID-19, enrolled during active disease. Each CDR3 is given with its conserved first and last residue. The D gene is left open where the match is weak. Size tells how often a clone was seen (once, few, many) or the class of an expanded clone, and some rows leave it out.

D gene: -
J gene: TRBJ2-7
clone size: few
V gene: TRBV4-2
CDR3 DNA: TGTGCCAGCAGCCAAGGGGCAGGCTTAAACGAGCAGTACTTC
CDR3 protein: CASSQGAGLNEQYF

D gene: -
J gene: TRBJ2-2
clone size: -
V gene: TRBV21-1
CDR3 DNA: TGTGCCAGCAGCACCGTTTTACAGCCCCCGAAGACCGGGGAGCTGTTTTTT
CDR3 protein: CASSTVLQPPKTGELFF

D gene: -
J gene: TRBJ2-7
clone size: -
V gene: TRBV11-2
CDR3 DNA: TGTGCCAGCAGCCCAGACAGATACGAGCAGTACTTC
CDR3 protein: CASSPDRYEQYF

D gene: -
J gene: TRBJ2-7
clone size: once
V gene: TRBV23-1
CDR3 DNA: TGCGCCAGCAGTCAATATGTCCCCCCTGACAGGCTCGACTTTAACTCCTACGAGCAGTACTTC
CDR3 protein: CASSQYVPPDRLDFNSYEQYF

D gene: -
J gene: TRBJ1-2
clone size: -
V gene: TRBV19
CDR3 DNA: TGTGCCAGTAGGGGACCGGGGGAAGTTAGCGATGGCTACACCTTC
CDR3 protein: CASRGPGEVSDGYTF

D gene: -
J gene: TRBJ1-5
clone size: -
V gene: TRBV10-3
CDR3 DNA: TGTGCCATCAGTGAGTCTGAGGTGAGGGTTCAGCCCCAGCATTTT
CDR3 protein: CAISESEVRVQPQHF

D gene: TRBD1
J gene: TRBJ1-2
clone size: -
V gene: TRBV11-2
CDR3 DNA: TGTGCCAGCAGCTCCGGGACAGTCTATGGCTACACCTTC
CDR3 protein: CASSSGTVYGYTF

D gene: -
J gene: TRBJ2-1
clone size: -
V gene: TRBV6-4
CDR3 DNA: TGTGCCAGCAGTTCGGATGCGGGCCTACCCTACAATGAGCAGTTCTTC
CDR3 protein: CASSSDAGLPYNEQFF

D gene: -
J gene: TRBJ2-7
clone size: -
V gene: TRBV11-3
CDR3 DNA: TGTGCCAGCAGCGACACGGGGTACGAGCAGTACTTC
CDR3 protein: CASSDTGYEQYF

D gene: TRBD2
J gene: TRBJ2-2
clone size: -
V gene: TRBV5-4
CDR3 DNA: TGTGCCAGCAGCTTCGGTCTAGCGGGAGGATCGAACACCGGGGAGCTGTTTTTT
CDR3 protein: CASSFGLAGGSNTGELFF

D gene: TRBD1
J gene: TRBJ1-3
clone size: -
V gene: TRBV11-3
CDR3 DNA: TGTGCCAGCAGCAAATCGACAGGGATCTCTGGAAACACCATATATTTT
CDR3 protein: CASSKSTGISGNTIYF

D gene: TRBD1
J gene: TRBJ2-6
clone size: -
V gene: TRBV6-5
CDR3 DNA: TGTGCCAGCACTACAGGGGCCGGGGCCAACGTCCTGACTTTC
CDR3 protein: CASTTGAGANVLTF

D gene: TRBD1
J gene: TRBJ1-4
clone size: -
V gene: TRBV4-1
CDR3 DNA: TGCGCCAGCAGCCCGACAGGGATTGAAACGGAATGGGAAAAACTGTTTTTT
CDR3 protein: CASSPTGIETEWEKLFF

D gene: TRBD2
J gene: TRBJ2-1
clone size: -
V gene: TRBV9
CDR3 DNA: TGTGCCAGCAGCGTAGCTCCCCTCTTACCGGGACTAGCGGGCCAGAGCTCCTACAATGAGCAGTTCTTC
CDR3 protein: CASSVAPLLPGLAGQSSYNEQFF

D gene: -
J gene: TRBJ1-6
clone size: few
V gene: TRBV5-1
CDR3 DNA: TGCGCCAGCGAGGAAGGAGGGGCTAATTCACCCCTCCACTTT
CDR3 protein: CASEEGGANSPLHF

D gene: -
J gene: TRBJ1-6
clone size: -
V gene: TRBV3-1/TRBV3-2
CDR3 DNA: TGTGCCAGCAGCCAATATGGAACAGGGCGGTACTCGAGCTCCTATAATTCACCCCTCCACTTT
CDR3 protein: CASSQYGTGRYSSSYNSPLHF

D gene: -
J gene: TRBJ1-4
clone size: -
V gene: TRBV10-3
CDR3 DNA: TGTGCCACCCGAACAGGGTCTAATGAAAAACTGTTTTTT
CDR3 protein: CATRTGSNEKLFF

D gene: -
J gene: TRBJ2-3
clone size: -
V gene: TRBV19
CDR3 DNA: TGTGCCAGTCGCCGGGGACACCGGTACACAGATACGCAGTATTTT
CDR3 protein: CASRRGHRYTDTQYF

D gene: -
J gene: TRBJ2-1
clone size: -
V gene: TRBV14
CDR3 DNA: TGTGCCAGCAGCCAAAAGGGGCGTGGGATGTTCTTC
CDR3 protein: CASSQKGRGMFF

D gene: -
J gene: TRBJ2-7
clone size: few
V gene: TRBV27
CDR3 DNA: TGTGCCAGCAGTTACCTGGCAGGAACCTACGAGCAGTACTTC
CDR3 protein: CASSYLAGTYEQYF

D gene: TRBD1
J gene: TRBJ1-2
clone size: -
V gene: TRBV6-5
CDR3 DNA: TGTGCCAGCAGCATACAGGGGGAATATGGCTACACCTTC
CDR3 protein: CASSIQGEYGYTF

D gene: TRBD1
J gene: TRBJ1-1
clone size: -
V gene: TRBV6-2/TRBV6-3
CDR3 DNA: TGTGCCAGCAGTCTGACAGGGGGACCCACTGAAGCTTTCTTT
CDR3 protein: CASSLTGGPTEAFF

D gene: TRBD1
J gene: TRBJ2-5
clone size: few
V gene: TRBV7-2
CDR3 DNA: TGTGCCAGCAGCTTAGTGGGACAGAAGGGAGAGACCCAGTACTTC
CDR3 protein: CASSLVGQKGETQYF

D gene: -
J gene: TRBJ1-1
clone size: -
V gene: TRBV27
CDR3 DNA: TGTGCCAGCAGTCAGCAGGGTCGGACTGAAGCTTTCTTT
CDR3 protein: CASSQQGRTEAFF

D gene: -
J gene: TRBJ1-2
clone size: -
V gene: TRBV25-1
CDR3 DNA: TGTGCCAGCAGTGAATCCCTTGACAGTAGGGGCTACACCTTC
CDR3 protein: CASSESLDSRGYTF

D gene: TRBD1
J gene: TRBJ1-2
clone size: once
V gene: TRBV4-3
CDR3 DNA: TGCGCCAGCAGCCAATTCAGTCCACAGGGGATAATGGGCTACACCTTC
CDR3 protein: CASSQFSPQGIMGYTF

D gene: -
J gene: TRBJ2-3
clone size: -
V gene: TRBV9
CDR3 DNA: TGTGCCAGCAGCGTCGGCGGGCGCACAGATACGCAGTATTTT
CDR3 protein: CASSVGGRTDTQYF

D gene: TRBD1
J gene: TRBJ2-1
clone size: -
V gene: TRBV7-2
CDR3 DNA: TGTGCCAGCAGCGAAGGGGACAGGAGGAGGAATGAGCAGTTCTTC
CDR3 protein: CASSEGDRRRNEQFF